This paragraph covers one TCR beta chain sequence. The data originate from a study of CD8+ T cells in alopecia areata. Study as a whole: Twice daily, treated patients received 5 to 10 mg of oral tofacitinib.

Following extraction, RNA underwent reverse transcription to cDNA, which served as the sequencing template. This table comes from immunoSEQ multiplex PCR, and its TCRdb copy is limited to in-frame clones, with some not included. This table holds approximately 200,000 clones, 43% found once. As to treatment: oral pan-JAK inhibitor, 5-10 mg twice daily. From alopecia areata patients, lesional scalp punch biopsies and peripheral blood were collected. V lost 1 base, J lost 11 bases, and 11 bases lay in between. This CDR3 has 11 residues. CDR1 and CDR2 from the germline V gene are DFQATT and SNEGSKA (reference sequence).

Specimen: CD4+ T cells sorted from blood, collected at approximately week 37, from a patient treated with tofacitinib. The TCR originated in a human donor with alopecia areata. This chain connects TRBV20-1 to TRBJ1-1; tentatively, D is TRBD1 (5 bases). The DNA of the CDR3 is TGCAGTGCTAGAGGGGGGGGAGAGGCTTTCTTT. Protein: CSARGGGEAFF.